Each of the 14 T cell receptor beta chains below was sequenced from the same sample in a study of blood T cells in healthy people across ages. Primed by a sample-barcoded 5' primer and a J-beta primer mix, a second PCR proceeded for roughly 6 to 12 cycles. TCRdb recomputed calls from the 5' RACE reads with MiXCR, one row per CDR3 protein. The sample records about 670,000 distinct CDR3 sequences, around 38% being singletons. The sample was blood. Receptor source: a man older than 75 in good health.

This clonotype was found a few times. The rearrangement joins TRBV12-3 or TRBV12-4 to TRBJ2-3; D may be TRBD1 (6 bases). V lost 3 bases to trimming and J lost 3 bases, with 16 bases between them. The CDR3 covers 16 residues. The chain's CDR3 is CASSLPSGGETDTQYF. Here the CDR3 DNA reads TGTGCCAGCAGTTTGCCCTCTGGGGGCGAAACAGATACGCAGTATTTT.

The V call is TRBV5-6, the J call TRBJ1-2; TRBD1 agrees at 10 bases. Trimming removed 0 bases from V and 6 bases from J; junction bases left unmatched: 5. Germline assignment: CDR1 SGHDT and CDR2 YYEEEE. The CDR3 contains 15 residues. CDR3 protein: CASSLGDRGSDGYTF. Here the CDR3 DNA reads TGTGCCAGCAGCTTGGGGGACAGGGGATCTGATGGCTACACCTTC.

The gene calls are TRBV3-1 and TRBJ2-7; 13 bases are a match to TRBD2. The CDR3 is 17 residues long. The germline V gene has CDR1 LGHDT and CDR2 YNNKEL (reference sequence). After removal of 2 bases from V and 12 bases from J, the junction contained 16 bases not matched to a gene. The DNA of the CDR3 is TGTGCCAGCAGCCAATCAGGGACTAGCGGGGATTCGGAGACCCTGTACTTC. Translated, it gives CASSQSGTSGDSETLYF.

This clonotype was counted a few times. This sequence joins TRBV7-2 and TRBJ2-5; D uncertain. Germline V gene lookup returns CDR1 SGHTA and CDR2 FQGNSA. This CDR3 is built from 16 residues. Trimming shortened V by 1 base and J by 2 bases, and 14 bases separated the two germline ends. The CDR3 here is CASSLGWQRPQETQYF. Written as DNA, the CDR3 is TGTGCCAGCAGCTTAGGGTGGCAGAGACCGCAAGAGACCCAGTACTTC.

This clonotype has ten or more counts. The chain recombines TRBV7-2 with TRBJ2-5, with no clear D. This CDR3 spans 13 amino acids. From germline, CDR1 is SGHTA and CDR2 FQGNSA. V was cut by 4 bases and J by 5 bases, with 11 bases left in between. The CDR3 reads CASSSGSAETQYF. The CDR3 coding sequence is TGTGCCAGCAGCTCTGGTTCTGCGGAGACCCAGTACTTC.

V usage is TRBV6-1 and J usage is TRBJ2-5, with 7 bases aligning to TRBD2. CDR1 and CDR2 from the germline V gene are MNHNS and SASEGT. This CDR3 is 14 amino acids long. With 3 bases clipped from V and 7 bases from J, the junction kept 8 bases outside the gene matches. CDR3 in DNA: TGTGCCAGCAGTGATCCGGGGGGAGTTGGGACCCAGTACTTC. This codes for CASSDPGGVGTQYF.

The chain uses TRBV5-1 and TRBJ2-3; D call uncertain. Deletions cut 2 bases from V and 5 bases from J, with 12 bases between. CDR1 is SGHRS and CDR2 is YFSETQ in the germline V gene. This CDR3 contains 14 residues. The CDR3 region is CASSLAPAIDTQYF. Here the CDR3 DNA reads TGCGCCAGCAGCTTAGCTCCCGCAATAGATACGCAGTATTTT.

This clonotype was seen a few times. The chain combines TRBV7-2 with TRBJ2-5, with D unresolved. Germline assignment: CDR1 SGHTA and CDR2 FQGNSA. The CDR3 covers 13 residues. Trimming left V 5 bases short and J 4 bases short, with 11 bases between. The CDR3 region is CASSDTILETQYF. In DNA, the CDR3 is TGTGCCAGCAGCGACACCATTCTAGAGACCCAGTACTTC.

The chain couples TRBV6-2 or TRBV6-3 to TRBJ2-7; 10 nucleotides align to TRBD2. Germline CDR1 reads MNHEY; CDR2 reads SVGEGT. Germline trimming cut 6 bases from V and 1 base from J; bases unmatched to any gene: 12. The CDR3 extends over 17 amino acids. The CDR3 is CASSPKLTSGMSYEQYF. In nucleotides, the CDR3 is TGTGCCAGCAGCCCTAAACTTACTAGCGGGATGTCCTACGAGCAGTACTTC.

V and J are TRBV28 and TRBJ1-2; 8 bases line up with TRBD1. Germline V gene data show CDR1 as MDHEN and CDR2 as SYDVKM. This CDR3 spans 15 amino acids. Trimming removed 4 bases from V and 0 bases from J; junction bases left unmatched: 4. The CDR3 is CASSYGQGTNYGYTF. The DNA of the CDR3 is TGTGCCAGCAGTTACGGACAGGGTACTAACTATGGCTACACCTTC.

CDR3 amino acids: CASSQVRGQGEQYF. The CDR3 coding sequence is TGTGCCAGCAGCCAAGTAAGGGGACAGGGCGAGCAGTACTTC. V is TRBV3-1 and J is TRBJ2-7; 9 nucleotides match TRBD1. J gave up 6 bases and V 1 base, and 4 bases lay outside the gene matches. The CDR3 is 14 amino acids. CDR1 is LGHDT and CDR2 is YNNKEL in the germline V gene (reference sequence).

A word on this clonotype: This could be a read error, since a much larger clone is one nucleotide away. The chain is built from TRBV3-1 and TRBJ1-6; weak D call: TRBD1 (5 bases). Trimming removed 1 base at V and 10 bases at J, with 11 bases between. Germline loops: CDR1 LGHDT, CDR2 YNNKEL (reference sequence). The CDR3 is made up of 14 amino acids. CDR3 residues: CASSQGTRESPLHF. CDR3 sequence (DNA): TGTGCCAGCAGCCAAGGGACAAGGGAATCACCCCTCCACTTT.

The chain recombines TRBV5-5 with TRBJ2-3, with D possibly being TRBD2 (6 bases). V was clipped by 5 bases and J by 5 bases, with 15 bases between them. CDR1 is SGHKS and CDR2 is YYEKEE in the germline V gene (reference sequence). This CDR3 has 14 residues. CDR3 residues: CASRGLRDGDTQYF. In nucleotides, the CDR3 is TGTGCCAGCAGGGGTTTGCGGGATGGAGATACGCAGTATTTT.

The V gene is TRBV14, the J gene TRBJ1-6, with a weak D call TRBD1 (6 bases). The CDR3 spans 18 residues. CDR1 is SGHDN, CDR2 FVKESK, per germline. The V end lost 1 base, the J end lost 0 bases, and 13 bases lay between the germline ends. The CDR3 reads CASSQGGGRGSYNSPLHF. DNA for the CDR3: TGTGCCAGCAGCCAAGGAGGTGGCAGGGGCTCCTATAATTCACCCCTCCACTTT.